In its sample, the clone carrying this TCR beta chain ranks as medium-sized. What it recognizes is unknown. This sample is drawn from a study of T cells after yellow fever vaccination. Study outcomes and limitations: After the booster, 96% of CD4 and about 90% of CD8 primary-response clones were re-detected. FACS-sorted repertoires could contain abundant clonotypes contaminating from the bulk population.

CDR1 MNHEY and CDR2 SVGEGT come from the germline V gene. V was clipped by 6 bases and J by 2 bases, with 7 bases between them. This CDR3 contains 12 residues. It was through 5'RACE template switching that TCR cDNA was made, with a universal primer site and UMIs added. TCRdb called the 5' RACE reads again in MiXCR, with one record for every CDR3 protein. This repertoire shows some 160,000 distinct CDR3 sequences, approximately 9.9% found once; its top ten account for around 33%. This chain uses TRBV6-2 or TRBV6-3 with TRBJ2-5, with D perhaps TRBD1 (5 bases). This receptor was obtained from a man between 18 and 35 years old who received the YFV17D yellow fever vaccine. The specimen was CD8+ T cells sorted from PBMCs, collected 45 days after the yellow fever booster vaccination. This CDR3 is CASSDSQETQYF. CDR3 DNA: TGTGCCAGCAGCGACAGTCAAGAGACCCAGTACTTC.